This T cell receptor (beta chain) emerged from a study of CD8 T cells in ankylosing spondylitis. This clonotype was seen only a few times. TCRdb passed the 5' RACE reads through MiXCR, listing each CDR3 protein once. The profile shows about 230,000 distinct CDR3 sequences, approximately 8% of them singletons. CDR3 length equals 15 residues. V lost 7 bases to trimming and J lost 3 bases; unmatched junction nucleotides: 8. Germline-derived CDR1 and CDR2 are SNHLY and FYNNEI. J is TRBJ2-2 and V is TRBV2; 7 bases map to TRBD1. The receptor comes from a female donor with ankylosing spondylitis or in good health (not recorded which). Sequencing was performed on blood, either unsorted or a sorted T cell fraction (not recorded which). CDR3 region: CASTEGTDDTGELFF. CDR3 bases: TGTGCCAGCACCGAAGGGACAGACGACACCGGGGAGCTGTTTTTT.